Listed here are 23 T cell receptor beta chains from one sample, sequenced in a study of blood T cell repertoires in COVID-19. Method: immunoSEQ multiplex PCR; TCRdb's copy keeps in-frame clones and lacks some. The table shows around 68,000 clones, with roughly 84% occurring only once. Sequenced input: peripheral blood. The receptors were gathered from a middle-aged man with active COVID-19.

The V and J genes are TRBV11-2 and TRBJ2-3; a possible D gene is TRBD2 (5 bases). The germline V gene has CDR1 SGHAT and CDR2 FQNNGV. The CDR3 consists of 16 residues. The ends were cut back, 5 bases at V and 3 bases at J, with 18 bases in the middle. DNA for the CDR3: TGTGCCAGCAGCCCCCGCGGACTCCTTAGTACAGATACGCAGTATTTT. It yields the protein CASSPRGLLSTDTQYF.

The chain recombines TRBV7-2 with TRBJ2-7; TRBD1 agrees at 9 bases. The CDR3 is 14 amino acids. V shed 5 bases and J 5 bases; nucleotides not matched to a gene: 7. Germline lookup yields CDR1 SGHTA and CDR2 FQGNSA. The CDR3: CASSRYTGGNEQYF. As DNA, the CDR3 is TGTGCCAGCAGCCGCTACACAGGGGGCAACGAGCAGTACTTC.

V usage is TRBV5-1 and J usage is TRBJ2-2; TRBD2 is a possible D gene (6 bases). Germline V lookup: CDR1 SGHRS, CDR2 YFSETQ. The CDR3 spans 14 residues. Trimming took 4 bases from V and 0 from J, leaving 7 bases between them. This CDR3 is CASSGRTNTGELFF. DNA of the CDR3: TGCGCCAGCAGCGGGAGGACGAACACCGGGGAGCTGTTTTTT.

The J gene is TRBJ2-1, the V gene TRBV6-6; no reliable D call. Germline CDR1 reads MNHNY; CDR2 reads SVGAGI (reference sequence). The CDR3 consists of 13 residues. The V gene lost 6 bases and the J gene lost 8 bases, with 14 bases spanning the gap. CDR3 region: CASSSPASDEQFF. CDR3 DNA sequence: TGTGCCAGCAGCTCCCCCGCCTCGGATGAGCAGTTCTTC.

The chain carries TRBV11-2 and TRBJ2-1; D ambiguous. CDR3 length equals 15 residues. Germline V CDR1 and CDR2: SGHAT, FQNNGV. The V gene lost 1 base and the J gene lost 0 bases, with 7 bases spanning the gap. This chain's CDR3 is CASSLVADSYNEQFF. The CDR3 DNA is TGTGCCAGCAGCTTAGTTGCGGACTCCTACAATGAGCAGTTCTTC.

The rearrangement joins TRBV28 to TRBJ2-2; D uncertain. Germline lookup yields CDR1 MDHEN and CDR2 SYDVKM. The CDR3 sequence is 14 residues long. Trimming removed 7 bases at V and 2 bases at J, with 11 bases between. CDR3 sequence: CASIVSFNTGELFF. CDR3 nucleotides: TGTGCCAGCATCGTCAGTTTCAACACCGGGGAGCTGTTTTTT.

The chain recombines TRBV6-6 with TRBJ2-5; TRBD2 matches 7 bases. CDR1 and CDR2 (germline): MNHNY, SVGAGI (reference sequence). This CDR3 is built from 14 residues. The junction had 2 bases not matched to a gene; V was cut back by 2 bases and J by 2 bases. As DNA, the CDR3 is TGTGCCAGCAGTTACGGGGGAGGGCAAGAGACCCAGTACTTC. Protein: CASSYGGGQETQYF.

The chain uses TRBV5-1 and TRBJ1-4, with D perhaps TRBD1 (6 bases). Germline CDR1 and CDR2: SGHRS and YFSETQ. The CDR3 covers 15 residues. Trimming removed 1 base at V and 6 bases at J, with 13 bases between. This CDR3 reads CASSLLGTHDEKLFF. CDR3 in DNA: TGCGCCAGCAGCTTGCTCGGGACACATGATGAAAAACTGTTTTTT.

The V and J genes are TRBV5-1 and TRBJ2-7, with D unresolved. The germline V gene encodes CDR1 SGHRS and CDR2 YFSETQ. With 0 bases removed from V and 5 bases from J, the gap between germline ends came to 6 bases. This CDR3 comprises 12 residues. The DNA of the CDR3 is TGCGCCAGCAGCTTGGATCTAGACGAGCAGTACTTC. Protein sequence: CASSLDLDEQYF.

The rearrangement links TRBV6-5 to TRBJ2-7, with TRBD2 matching 7 bases. CDR1 is MNHEY and CDR2 is SVGAGI in the germline V gene. V lost 0 bases to trimming and J lost 6 bases; unmatched junction nucleotides: 11. The CDR3 sequence is 16 residues long. CDR3 protein: CASSYSSASGRAEQYF. The CDR3 coding sequence is TGTGCCAGCAGTTACTCGTCGGCTAGCGGACGGGCCGAGCAGTACTTC.

This chain links TRBV5-4 with TRBJ1-1; 7 bases line up with TRBD1. The CDR3 runs to 15 residues. The V and J ends lost 4 bases and 2 bases, in that order; junction bases with no gene match: 8. Germline V gene data show CDR1 as SGHNT and CDR2 as YYREEE (reference sequence). CDR3 sequence: CASSPKGGSNTEAFF. As DNA, the CDR3 is TGTGCCAGCAGCCCAAAAGGGGGCAGCAACACTGAAGCTTTCTTT.

This clone appeared a single time. The chain recombines TRBV5-5 with TRBJ2-2, with D tentatively TRBD2 (5 bases). V lost 2 bases and J lost 0, with 8 bases in between. Looked up from germline, CDR1 is SGHKS and CDR2 is YYEKEE (reference sequence). The CDR3 runs 15 residues. This chain's CDR3 is CASSFPGANTGELFF. Here the CDR3 DNA reads TGTGCCAGCAGCTTCCCCGGGGCGAACACCGGGGAGCTGTTTTTT. The full variable domain, its missing parts supplied by reference TRBV5-5 and TRBJ2-2, is DAGVTQSPTHLIKTRGQQVTLRCSPISGHKSVSWYQQVLGQGPQFIFQYYEKEERGRGNFPDRFSARQFPNYSSELNVNALLLGDSALYLCASSFPGANTGELFFGEGSRLTVL.

The chain links TRBV24-1 to TRBJ1-4, with D possibly TRBD1 on 6 matching bases. The germline gives CDR1 KGHDR, CDR2 SFDVKD. The CDR3 extends over 16 amino acids. Deletions cut 5 bases from V and 4 bases from J, with 16 bases between. The CDR3 nucleotides are TGTGCCACCAGTGCCTTGACGGGCAGGGGTAATGAAAAACTGTTTTTT. Protein product: CATSALTGRGNEKLFF.

This clone was seen more than once but under ten times. This sequence joins TRBV11-2 and TRBJ2-2, with D tentatively TRBD2 (5 bases). CDR1 is SGHAT, CDR2 FQNNGV, per germline. V lost 0 bases and J lost 8, with 10 bases in between. The CDR3 loop spans 14 amino acids. CDR3 sequence: CASSLDRRIGELFF. DNA of the CDR3: TGTGCCAGCAGCTTAGATCGGAGGATAGGGGAGCTGTTTTTT.

The rearrangement joins TRBV5-6 to TRBJ2-7; D unresolved. The germline CDR1 and CDR2 sequences are SGHDT and YYEEEE. The CDR3 is made up of 11 amino acids. V lost 2 bases and J lost 6, with 6 bases in between. CDR3 amino acids: CASSFGGEQYF. DNA of the CDR3: TGTGCCAGCAGCTTCGGTGGCGAGCAGTACTTC.

The V and J genes are TRBV5-1 and TRBJ1-2; no clear D. The ends were cut back, 0 bases at V and 7 bases at J, with 10 bases in the middle. Germline CDR1 reads SGHRS; CDR2 reads YFSETQ. This CDR3 comprises 13 residues. For the CDR3, the DNA is TGCGCCAGCAGCTTGGCCGGGGTCTCTGGCTACACCTTC. Amino acid sequence: CASSLAGVSGYTF.

The chain couples TRBV6-5 to TRBJ2-3; 8 positions match TRBD2. J was trimmed by 5 bases and V by 0 bases; bases with no gene match: 7. This CDR3 region has 16 residues. Germline V gene lookup returns CDR1 MNHEY and CDR2 SVGAGI. For the CDR3, the DNA is TGTGCCAGCAGTTACTCGCTGCGGGGGGCCGTAGATACGCAGTATTTT. Protein: CASSYSLRGAVDTQYF.

The chain uses TRBV30 and TRBJ2-7; perhaps TRBD2 as D (5 bases). Germline loops: CDR1 GTSNPN, CDR2 SVGIG (reference sequence). V lost 4 bases to trimming and J lost 9 bases, with 19 bases between them. This CDR3 has 13 amino acids. Here the CDR3 reads CAWNGELGTGQYF. CDR3 bases: TGTGCCTGGAACGGGGAGTTGGGTACGGGGCAGTACTTC.

A note on this clone: This sample includes further DNA sequences coding for the same CDR3. The chain links TRBV14 to TRBJ1-1; unclear D gene. The CDR3 is 13 amino acids. Trimming took off 0 bases at V and 2 bases at J, with 4 bases between the two ends. The V gene's germline CDR1 is SGHDN and CDR2 FVKESK. CDR3 protein: CASSQDRNTEAFF. Written as DNA, the CDR3 is TGTGCCAGCAGCCAAGATCGTAACACTGAAGCTTTCTTT.

The rearrangement uses TRBV5-6 and TRBJ2-1; D remains unclear. Germline CDR1 is SGHDT and CDR2 is YYEEEE. V gave up 1 base and J gave up 7 bases, with 6 bases separating them. This CDR3 contains 12 residues. The CDR3: CASSLTTNEQFF. The CDR3 DNA sequence: TGTGCCAGCAGCTTGACCACTAATGAGCAGTTCTTC.

This clone was counted once. This chain uses TRBV7-9 with TRBJ2-1, with TRBD2 matching over 11 bases. CDR3 length equals 15 residues. Germline trimming cut 6 bases from V and 6 bases from J; bases unmatched to any gene: 7. Germline V gives CDR1 SEHNR, CDR2 FQNEAQ (reference sequence). Here the CDR3 reads CASRPLAGGRNEQFF. DNA for the CDR3: TGTGCCAGCAGACCGCTAGCGGGAGGTCGCAATGAGCAGTTCTTC.

In this sample, this clone turned up once. The CDR3 spells CASSLGVAGTDTQYF. CDR3 nucleotides: TGTGCCAGCAGTTTAGGGGTAGCGGGCACAGATACGCAGTATTTT. The gene calls are TRBV27 and TRBJ2-3; a weak D match, TRBD2 (6 bases). V was pared by 2 bases and J by 1 base, with 10 bases between. The CDR3 is 15 residues long. Per the germline V gene, CDR1 is MNHEY and CDR2 is SMNVEV (reference sequence).

The chain links TRBV6-5 to TRBJ2-7, with a possible D match to TRBD1 (6 bases). V shed 3 bases and J shed 7 bases, with 13 bases lying between them. CDR1 and CDR2 from the germline V gene are MNHEY and SVGAGI. This CDR3 region has 13 residues. CDR3 sequence: CASSYSPTGEQYF. The CDR3 DNA reads TGTGCCAGCAGTTATTCGCCGACAGGAGAGCAGTACTTC.